This paragraph covers one T cell receptor beta chain sequence. This sample was taken from a study of technical replicates of blood from a few donors. TCRdb keeps only in-frame clones here, not all; method: immunoSEQ multiplex PCR. The data hold more than 75,000 clones, with about 94% observed a single time. The sequencing input was T cells isolated from PBMCs. The sequence derives from a human donor in good health.

CDR3 sequence reads: CASSGTGEETQYF. The CDR3 DNA reads as TGTGCCAGTAGCGGGACAGGGGAAGAGACCCAGTACTTC. V gene TRBV19 combines with J gene TRBJ2-5; 10 bases line up with TRBD1. From germline, CDR1 is LNHDA and CDR2 SQIVND (reference sequence). The CDR3 loop spans 13 amino acids. Germline trimming cut 6 bases from V and 3 bases from J; bases unmatched to any gene: 1. Together with reference TRBV19 and TRBJ2-5, the CDR3 gives the full variable domain: DGGITQSPKYLFRKEGQNVTLSCEQNLNHDAMYWYRQDPGQGLRLIYYSQIVNDFQKGDIAEGYSVSREKKESFPLTVTSAQKNPTAFYLCASSGTGEETQYFGPGTRLLVL.